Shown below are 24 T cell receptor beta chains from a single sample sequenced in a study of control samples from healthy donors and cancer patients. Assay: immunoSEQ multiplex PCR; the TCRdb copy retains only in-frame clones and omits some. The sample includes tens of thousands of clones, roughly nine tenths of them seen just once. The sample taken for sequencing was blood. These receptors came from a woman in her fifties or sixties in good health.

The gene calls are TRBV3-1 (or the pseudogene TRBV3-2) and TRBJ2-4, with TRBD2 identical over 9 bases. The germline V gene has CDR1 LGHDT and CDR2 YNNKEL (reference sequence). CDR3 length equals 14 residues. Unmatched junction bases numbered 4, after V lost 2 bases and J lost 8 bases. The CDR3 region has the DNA TGTGCCAGCAGCCAAAAAGCGGGGGGATACATTCAGTACTTC. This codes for CASSQKAGGYIQYF.

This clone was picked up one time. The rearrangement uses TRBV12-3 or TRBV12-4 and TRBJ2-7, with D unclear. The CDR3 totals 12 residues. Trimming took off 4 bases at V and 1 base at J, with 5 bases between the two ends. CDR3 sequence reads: CASSSYSYEQYF. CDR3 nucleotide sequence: TGTGCCAGCAGTTCTTATTCCTACGAGCAGTACTTC.

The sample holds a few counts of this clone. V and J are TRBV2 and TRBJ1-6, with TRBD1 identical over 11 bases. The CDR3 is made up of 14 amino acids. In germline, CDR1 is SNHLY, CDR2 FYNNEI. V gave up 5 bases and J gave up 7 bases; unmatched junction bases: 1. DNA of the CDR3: TGTGCCAGCAGTCGGACAGGGGGCAATTCACCCCTCCACTTT. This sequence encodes CASSRTGGNSPLHF.

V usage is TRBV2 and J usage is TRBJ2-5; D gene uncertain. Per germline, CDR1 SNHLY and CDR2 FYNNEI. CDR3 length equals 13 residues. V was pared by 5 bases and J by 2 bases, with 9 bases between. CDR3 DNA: TGTGCCAGCAGTATACTACAACAAGAGACCCAGTACTTC. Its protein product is CASSILQQETQYF.

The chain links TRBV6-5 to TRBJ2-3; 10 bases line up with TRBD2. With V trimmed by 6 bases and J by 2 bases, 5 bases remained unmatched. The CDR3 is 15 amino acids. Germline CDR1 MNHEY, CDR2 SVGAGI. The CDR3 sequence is CASSTSGAPTDTQYF. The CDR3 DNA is TGTGCCAGCAGCACTAGCGGGGCACCCACAGATACGCAGTATTTT.

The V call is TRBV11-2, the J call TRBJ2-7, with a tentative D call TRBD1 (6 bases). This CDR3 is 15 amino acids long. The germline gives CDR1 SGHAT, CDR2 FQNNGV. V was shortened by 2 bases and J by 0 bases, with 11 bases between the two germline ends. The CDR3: CASSLNRDTSYEQYF. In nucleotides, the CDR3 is TGTGCCAGCAGCTTAAACCGGGACACCTCCTACGAGCAGTACTTC. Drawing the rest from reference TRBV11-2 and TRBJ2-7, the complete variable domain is EAGVAQSPRYKIIEKRQSVAFWCNPISGHATLYWYQQILGQGPKLLIQFQNNGVVDDSQLPKDRFSAERLKGVDSTLKIQPAKLEDSAVYLCASSLNRDTSYEQYFGPGTRLTVT.

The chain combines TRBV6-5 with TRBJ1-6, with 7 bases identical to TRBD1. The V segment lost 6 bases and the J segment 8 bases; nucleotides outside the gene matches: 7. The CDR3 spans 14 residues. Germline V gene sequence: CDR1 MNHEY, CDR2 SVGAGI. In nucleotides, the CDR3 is TGTGCCAGCAGGACAGGGAGACGAGATTCACCCCTCCACTTT. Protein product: CASRTGRRDSPLHF.

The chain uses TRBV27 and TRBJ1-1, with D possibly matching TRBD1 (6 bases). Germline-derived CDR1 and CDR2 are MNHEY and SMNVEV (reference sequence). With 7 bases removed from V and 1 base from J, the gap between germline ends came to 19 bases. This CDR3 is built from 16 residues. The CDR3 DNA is TGTGCCAGCACCACTTTACAGGGAAAAGGGAACACTGAAGCTTTCTTT. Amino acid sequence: CASTTLQGKGNTEAFF.

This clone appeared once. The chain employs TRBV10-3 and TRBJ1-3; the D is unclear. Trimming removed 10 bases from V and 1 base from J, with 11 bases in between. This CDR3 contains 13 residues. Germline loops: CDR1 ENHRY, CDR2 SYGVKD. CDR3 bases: TGTGCCACCCATGACGCTTCTGGAAACACCATATATTTT. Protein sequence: CATHDASGNTIYF.

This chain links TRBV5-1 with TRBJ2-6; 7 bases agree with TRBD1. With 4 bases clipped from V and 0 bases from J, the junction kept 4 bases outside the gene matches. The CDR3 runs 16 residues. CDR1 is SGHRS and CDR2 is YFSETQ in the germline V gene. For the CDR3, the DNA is TGCGCCAGCAGCCCTACAGGGGTCTCTGGGGCCAACGTCCTGACTTTC. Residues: CASSPTGVSGANVLTF.

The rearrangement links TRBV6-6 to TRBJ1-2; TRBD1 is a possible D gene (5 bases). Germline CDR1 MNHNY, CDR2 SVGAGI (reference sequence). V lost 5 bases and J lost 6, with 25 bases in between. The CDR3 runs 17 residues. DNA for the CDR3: TGTGCCAGCAGTCGGGTTGGGGAACTTGGGGGAAAGAATGGCTACACCTTC. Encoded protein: CASSRVGELGGKNGYTF.

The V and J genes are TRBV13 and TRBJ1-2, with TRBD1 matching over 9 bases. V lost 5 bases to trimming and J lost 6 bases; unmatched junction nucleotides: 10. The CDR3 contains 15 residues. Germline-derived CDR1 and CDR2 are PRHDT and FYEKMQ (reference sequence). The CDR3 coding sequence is TGTGCCAGCAGCCACCGGGACAGGGTAGGAAATGGCTACACCTTC. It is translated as CASSHRDRVGNGYTF. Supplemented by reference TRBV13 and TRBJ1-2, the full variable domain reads AAGVIQSPRHLIKEKRETATLKCYPIPRHDTVYWYQQGPGQDPQFLISFYEKMQSDKGSIPDRFSAQQFSDYHSELNMSSLELGDSALYFCASSHRDRVGNGYTFGSGTRLTVV.

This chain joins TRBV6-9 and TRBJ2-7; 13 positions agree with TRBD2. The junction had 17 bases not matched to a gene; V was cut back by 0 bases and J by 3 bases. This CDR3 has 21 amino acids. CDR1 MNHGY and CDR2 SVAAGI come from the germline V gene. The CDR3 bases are TGTGCCAGCAGTTATTCTGACGAGGGACTAGCGGGGTTAGAGGGCTTCTACGAGCAGTACTTC. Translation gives CASSYSDEGLAGLEGFYEQYF.

The chain's CDR3 is CASSGGLQETQYF. DNA for the CDR3: TGCGCCAGCAGCGGGGGATTGCAAGAGACCCAGTACTTC. The gene calls are TRBV5-1 and TRBJ2-5, with D possibly called TRBD1 or TRBD2 (5 bases each). Germline-derived CDR1 and CDR2 are SGHRS and YFSETQ. V lost 4 bases and J lost 2, with 9 bases in between. This CDR3 is 13 amino acids long.

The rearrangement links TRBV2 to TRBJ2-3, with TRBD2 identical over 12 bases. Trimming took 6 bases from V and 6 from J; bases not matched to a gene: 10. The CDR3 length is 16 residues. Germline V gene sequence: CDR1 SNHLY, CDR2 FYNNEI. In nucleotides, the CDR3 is TGTGCCAGCAGGCAGACTAGCGGGAGACCTAGGGATACGCAGTATTTT. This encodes CASRQTSGRPRDTQYF.

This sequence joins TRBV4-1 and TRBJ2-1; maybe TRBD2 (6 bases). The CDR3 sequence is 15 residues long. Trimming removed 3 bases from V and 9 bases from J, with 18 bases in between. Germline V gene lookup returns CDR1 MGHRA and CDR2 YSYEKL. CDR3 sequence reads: CASSQLGTLEGEQFF. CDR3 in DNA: TGCGCCAGCAGCCAGCTCGGGACTCTGGAGGGTGAGCAGTTCTTC.

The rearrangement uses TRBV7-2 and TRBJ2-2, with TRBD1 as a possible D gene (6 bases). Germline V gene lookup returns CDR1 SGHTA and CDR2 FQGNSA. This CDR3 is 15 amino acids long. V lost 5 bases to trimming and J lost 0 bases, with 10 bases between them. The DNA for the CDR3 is TGTGCCAGCAGCGCCCGGGACACGAACACCGGGGAGCTGTTTTTT. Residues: CASSARDTNTGELFF.

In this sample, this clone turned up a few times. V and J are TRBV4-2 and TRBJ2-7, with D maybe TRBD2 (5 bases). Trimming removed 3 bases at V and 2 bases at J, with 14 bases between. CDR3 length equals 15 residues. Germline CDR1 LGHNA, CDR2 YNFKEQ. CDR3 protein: CASSHSLDGAYEQYF. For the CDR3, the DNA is TGTGCCAGCAGCCACTCCCTCGACGGGGCCTACGAGCAGTACTTC.

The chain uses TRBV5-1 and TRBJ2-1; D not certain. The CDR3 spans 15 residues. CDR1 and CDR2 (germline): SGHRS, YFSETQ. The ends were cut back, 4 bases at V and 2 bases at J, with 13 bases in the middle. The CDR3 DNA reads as TGCGCCAGCAGCCAAAGCCGGTCCGCCTACAATGAGCAGTTCTTC. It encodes CASSQSRSAYNEQFF.

The CDR3 loop reads CASSSAGAGWSYTF. CDR3 nucleotide sequence: TGTGCCAGCAGTTCTGCAGGGGCCGGCTGGAGCTACACCTTC. The rearrangement uses TRBV27 and TRBJ1-2; a weak D match, TRBD1 (6 bases). Trimming pared 4 bases from V and 9 bases from J, leaving 18 bases between. The CDR3 length is 14 residues. Per germline, CDR1 MNHEY and CDR2 SMNVEV (reference sequence).

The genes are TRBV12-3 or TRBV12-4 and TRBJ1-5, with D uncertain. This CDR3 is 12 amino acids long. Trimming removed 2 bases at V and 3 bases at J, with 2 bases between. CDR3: CASSLNNQPQHF. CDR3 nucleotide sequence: TGTGCCAGCAGTTTAAACAATCAGCCCCAGCATTTT.

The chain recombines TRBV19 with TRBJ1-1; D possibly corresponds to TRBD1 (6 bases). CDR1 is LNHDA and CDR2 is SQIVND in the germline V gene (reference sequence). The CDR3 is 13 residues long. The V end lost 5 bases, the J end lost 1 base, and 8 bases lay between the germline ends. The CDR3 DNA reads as TGTGCCAGTAGTTTACAGGGGAACACTGAAGCTTTCTTT. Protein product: CASSLQGNTEAFF.

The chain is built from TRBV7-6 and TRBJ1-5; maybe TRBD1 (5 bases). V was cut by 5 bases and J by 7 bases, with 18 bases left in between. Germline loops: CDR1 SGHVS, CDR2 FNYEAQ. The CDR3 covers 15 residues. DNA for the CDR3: TGTGCCAGCAGCGCGACAACCGGGAAGGGGCAGCCCCAGCATTTT. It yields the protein CASSATTGKGQPQHF.

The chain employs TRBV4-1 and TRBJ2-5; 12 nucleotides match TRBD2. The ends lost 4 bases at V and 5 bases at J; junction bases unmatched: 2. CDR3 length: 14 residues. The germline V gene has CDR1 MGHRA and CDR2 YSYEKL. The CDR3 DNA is TGCGCCAGCAGCCCCACTAGCGGGGGGGAGACCCAGTACTTC. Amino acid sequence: CASSPTSGGETQYF.